Listed here are 12 T cell receptor beta chains from one sample, sequenced in a study of Graves' ophthalmopathy and Graves' hyperthyroidism listed by TCRdb under 2018. Sequencing was performed on an Illumina HiSeq 2000. TCR beta CDR3 regions were amplified from RNA transcripts for repertoire sequencing. The first round was an RT-PCR using HTBI primers with the Qiagen OneStep RT-PCR kit, and this first round was followed by a second-round multiplex PCR, then size selection and purification. TCRdb reprocessed the public reads (quality trimming at Q25 with fastp, clone calling with MiXCR) and kept in-frame beta chains. Duplicate CDR3 protein sequences are folded into a single record with the most common DNA and genes. This sample gives approximately 640,000 distinct CDR3 sequences in total; more than 40% of them show up just once. The ten largest clones add up to under 3.5% of the sample. Sequencing was done on a sample of peripheral blood. The receptors derive from an adult man with Graves' ophthalmopathy.

The chain is built from TRBV15 and TRBJ2-6, with D perhaps assigned TRBD1 or TRBD2 (5 bases each). This CDR3 contains 15 residues. V was cut by 4 bases and J by 2 bases, with 9 bases left in between. Germline CDR1 and CDR2: LNHNV and YYDKDF (reference sequence). DNA of the CDR3: TGTGCCACCAGCATGAGGGGAACTGGGGCCAACGTCCTGACTTTC. Translating gives CATSMRGTGANVLTF.

Note on this clonotype: An end of the junction differs from the germline gene, which may be a read error. The chain is built from TRBV11-2 and TRBJ1-1, with D hard to call. Germline V gene data show CDR1 as SGHAT and CDR2 as FQNNGV. The CDR3 length is 18 residues. The CDR3 DNA follows: TGTGCCAGCAGCATAGATGCCTGGCCAGAAGGCATGAACACTGAAGCTTTCTTT. Amino acids: CASSIDAWPEGMNTEAFF.

The table lists this clonotype with many counts. The V gene is TRBV5-6, the J gene TRBJ2-2; D not certain. Trimming took 4 bases from V and 0 from J, leaving 10 bases between them. Germline-derived CDR1 and CDR2 are SGHDT and YYEEEE. The CDR3 runs 15 residues. The CDR3 loop reads CASSLPIANTGELFF. CDR3 in DNA: TGTGCCAGCAGCCTCCCCATTGCGAACACCGGGGAGCTGTTTTTT.

This clonotype was seen at least ten times. This chain connects TRBV9 to TRBJ2-5, with 11 positions matching TRBD2. Germline CDR1 reads SGDLS; CDR2 reads YYNGEE. The trim removed 0 bases at V and 4 bases at J, leaving 5 bases unmatched. The CDR3 runs 16 residues. The CDR3 bases are TGTGCCAGCAGCGTAGCGACTAGCGGGGATCGAGAGACCCAGTACTTC. Residues: CASSVATSGDRETQYF.

This clonotype was observed at least ten times. The chain carries TRBV2 and TRBJ1-5, with 7 bases lining up with TRBD1. V dropped 4 bases and J dropped 2; count of bases not matched to a gene: 8. Germline CDR1 SNHLY, CDR2 FYNNEI. The CDR3 totals 16 residues. CDR3 sequence: CASSATFTGGNQPQHF. CDR3 sequence (DNA): TGTGCCAGCAGTGCTACCTTTACAGGGGGCAATCAGCCCCAGCATTTT.

This clonotype was seen at least ten times. This rearrangement joins TRBV7-9 to TRBJ1-1; D is perhaps TRBD1 (5 bases). Germline CDR1 reads SEHNR; CDR2 reads FQNEAQ (reference sequence). The CDR3 runs to 16 residues. Trimming took off 3 bases at V and 0 bases at J, with 14 bases between the two ends. This CDR3 is CASSFVQDYLNTEAFF. The CDR3 nucleotides are TGTGCCAGCAGCTTTGTACAGGACTACTTGAACACTGAAGCTTTCTTT.

A few counts support this clonotype. The chain uses TRBV7-8 and TRBJ2-5, with TRBD2 as a possible D gene (6 bases). Between the trimmed V and J ends, which lost 1 base and 3 bases, there was a span of 12 bases. This CDR3 region has 15 residues. Germline V gene data show CDR1 as SGHVS and CDR2 as FQNEAQ. CDR3 loop: CASSLGAGPKETQYF. CDR3 nucleotides: TGTGCCAGCAGCTTAGGGGCGGGACCGAAAGAGACCCAGTACTTC.

The chain links TRBV7-9 to TRBJ1-4; the D gene is possibly TRBD1 (6 bases). The CDR3 covers 17 residues. Germline loops: CDR1 SEHNR, CDR2 FQNEAQ (reference sequence). V shed 3 bases and J shed 10 bases, with 24 bases lying between them. CDR3 coding DNA: TGTGCCAGCAGCTTGTACAGGACAGTGGACCGAGGGGGAAAACTGTTTTTT. Protein: CASSLYRTVDRGGKLFF.

V is TRBV7-2 and J is TRBJ1-5, with D tentatively TRBD1 (6 bases). Germline V gives CDR1 SGHTA, CDR2 FQGNSA. There are 14 residues in the CDR3. Trimming took off 4 bases at V and 3 bases at J, with 10 bases between the two ends. The CDR3 coding sequence is TGTGCCAGCAGCTCGACAGGAAACAATCAGCCCCAGCATTTT. It encodes CASSSTGNNQPQHF. Supplemented by reference TRBV7-2 and TRBJ1-5, the full variable domain reads GAGVSQSPSNKVTEKGKDVELRCDPISGHTALYWYRQSLGQGLEFLIYFQGNSAPDKSGLPSDRFSAERTGGSVSTLTIQRTQQEDSAVYLCASSSTGNNQPQHFGDGTRLSIL.

This clonotype was seen repeatedly, ten times or more. The chain carries TRBV5-1 and TRBJ1-2; no clear D. The ends were cut back, 2 bases at V and 8 bases at J, with 16 bases in the middle. This CDR3 comprises 14 residues. CDR1 and CDR2 (germline): SGHRS, YFSETQ. The chain's CDR3 is CASSLGTVSVGYTF. In DNA, the CDR3 is TGCGCCAGCAGCTTAGGTACAGTGAGCGTCGGCTACACCTTC.

In its sample, this clonotype was seen many times. Written as DNA, the CDR3 is TGCGCCAGCAGCGGAGGGGTTGGTGGGGCCAACGTCCTGACTTTC. As protein: CASSGGVGGANVLTF. The chain is built from TRBV5-1 and TRBJ2-6; tentatively, D is TRBD2 (6 bases). Per the germline V gene, CDR1 is SGHRS and CDR2 is YFSETQ. This CDR3 is 15 amino acids long. V lost 4 bases to trimming and J lost 3 bases, with 11 bases between them.

The gene calls are TRBV2 and TRBJ1-2, with D possibly TRBD1 on 6 matching bases. The CDR3 covers 14 residues. Germline-derived CDR1 and CDR2 are SNHLY and FYNNEI. The CDR3 loop is CATEDGPRGYGYTF. In nucleotides, the CDR3 is TGTGCTACCGAAGACGGACCCAGGGGCTATGGCTACACCTTC.